The entry below describes one T cell receptor beta chain. Its target is unknown. What was amplified from RNA transcripts were TCR beta CDR3 regions. RT-PCR in the first round (using the HTBI primer set) targeted the TCR CDR3. TCRdb reprocessed the multiplex PCR reads via MiXCR and lists one record per CDR3 protein. Of about 460,000 distinct CDR3 sequences in the sample, 20% to 25% were seen once. These data are taken from a study of T cells in Graves' hyperthyroidism and ophthalmopathy. Looking at the study overall: Specimen type is peripheral blood, collected at initial diagnosis prior to any treatment. Study-wide points: Before onset, by a median of around six months, the model predicted ophthalmopathy.

The CDR3 runs to 15 residues. J lost 3 bases, V lost 5 bases, and 9 bases had no gene match. The germline CDR1 and CDR2 sequences are SGHNT and YENEEA. PBMCs were derived from roughly 10 ml fresh peripheral blood. The sequencing sample was made of blood. This clonotype originated in a woman in her 70s with Graves' ophthalmopathy. This chain uses TRBV11-3 with TRBJ2-5, with 7 bases matching TRBD2. The CDR3 DNA reads TGTGCCAGCAGCCAAATTACGGGAGGCAAAGAGACCCAGTACTTC. Its protein product is CASSQITGGKETQYF.